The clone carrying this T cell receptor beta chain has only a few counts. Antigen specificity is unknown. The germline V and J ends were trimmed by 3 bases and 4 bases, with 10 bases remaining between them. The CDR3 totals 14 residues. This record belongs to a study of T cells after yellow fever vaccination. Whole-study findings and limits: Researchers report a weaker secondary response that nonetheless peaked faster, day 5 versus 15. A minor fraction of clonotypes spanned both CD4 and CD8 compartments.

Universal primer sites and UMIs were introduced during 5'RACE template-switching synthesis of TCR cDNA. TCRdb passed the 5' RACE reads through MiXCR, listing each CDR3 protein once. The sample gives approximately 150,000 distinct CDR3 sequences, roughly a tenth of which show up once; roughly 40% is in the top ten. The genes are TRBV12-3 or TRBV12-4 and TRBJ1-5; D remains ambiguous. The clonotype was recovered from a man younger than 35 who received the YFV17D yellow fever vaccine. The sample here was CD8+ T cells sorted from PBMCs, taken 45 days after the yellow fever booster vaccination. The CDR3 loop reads CASSLERRNQPQHF. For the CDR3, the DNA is TGTGCCAGCAGTTTGGAACGTAGGAATCAGCCCCAGCATTTT.